This T cell receptor (beta chain) was recorded in a study of identical twins. TCRdb reprocessed the 5' RACE reads via MiXCR and lists one record per CDR3 protein. The table records about 920,000 distinct CDR3 sequences, 12% of them present only once. This clonotype occurred a few times. The antigen is not known. All donors comprised healthy Caucasians. Study results and caveats: A cross-sectional statistical analysis, not follow-up of the same donors, supported the conclusions. Sequences that were beta out-of-frame showed weaker excess twin sharing.

This sample also appeared in a second study, on yellow fever vaccine responses in identical twins. As that study records: Twins showed a vaccine T cell response that reportedly seemed partly convergent, partly personalized.

Sequencing was done on a sample of PBMCs. The source is a woman between 18 and 30 years old in good health.

The CDR3 DNA reads TGTGCCAGCAGTGGGCGGACCGAGGCTGAAGCTTTCTTT. Translation gives CASSGRTEAEAFF. V is TRBV12-3 or TRBV12-4 and J is TRBJ1-1; D uncertain. The V end was cut by 5 bases, the J end by 6 bases, with 13 bases between. The CDR3 has 13 residues.